This TCR beta chain emerged from a study of human T cells and chemical hapten exposure. Study overall: 2% DPC applied to a 2 cm by 2 cm arm area sensitized donors. TCR yield per sample varied, mainly due to pooled library volumes.

MiXCR, applied by TCRdb to the RACE reads, yields one record per CDR3 protein. Found here are over 100,000 distinct CDR3 sequences, 9% to 9.5% of them singletons; the top ten hold approximately 2.8%. This clonotype was seen many times. Time point in this sample: patch test 2, 6 weeks after DPC sensitization. Treatment: therapeutic diphenylcyclopropenone sensitization with weekly scalp DPC. Drawing of blood took place ahead of applying each patch test. People who gave samples had alopecia, were 18 to 70 years old, and were suitable for DPC. This sequence was found in a woman aged 40 to 50 with alopecia areata. Some clones in this sample may be carry-over from other donors' samples. The specimen was whole blood, collected in connection with sensitization to the hapten diphenylcyclopropenone (DPC).

The CDR3, as DNA: TGTGCCAGCAGTTACTGGTCCGGGACAGCCTCGGCGGGCAATCAGCCCCAGCATTTT. Protein product: CASSYWSGTASAGNQPQHF. The chain is built from TRBV6-2 or TRBV6-3 and TRBJ1-5; 7 nucleotides align to TRBD1. Germline lookup yields CDR1 MNHEY and CDR2 SVGEGT. The CDR3 spans 19 residues. The trim removed 1 base at V and 2 bases at J, leaving 14 bases unmatched.